This TCR beta chain was recorded in a study of technical replicates of blood from several donors. This CDR3 contains 13 residues. Looked up from germline, CDR1 is WSHSY and CDR2 is SAAADI. Trimming cost V 7 bases and J 0 bases, with 8 bases left between them. Measured with immunoSEQ multiplex PCR; TCRdb has only the in-frame clones, and not every one. The sample lists tens of thousands of clones, just over 90% seen once, with 0.25% in the top ten. This clonotype was obtained from a human donor in good health. The specimen sequenced was T cells isolated from PBMCs. V and J are TRBV10-2 and TRBJ2-3; D remains ambiguous. The CDR3 region is CASTEASTDTQYF. CDR3 in DNA: TGCGCCAGCACCGAGGCCAGCACAGATACGCAGTATTTT.